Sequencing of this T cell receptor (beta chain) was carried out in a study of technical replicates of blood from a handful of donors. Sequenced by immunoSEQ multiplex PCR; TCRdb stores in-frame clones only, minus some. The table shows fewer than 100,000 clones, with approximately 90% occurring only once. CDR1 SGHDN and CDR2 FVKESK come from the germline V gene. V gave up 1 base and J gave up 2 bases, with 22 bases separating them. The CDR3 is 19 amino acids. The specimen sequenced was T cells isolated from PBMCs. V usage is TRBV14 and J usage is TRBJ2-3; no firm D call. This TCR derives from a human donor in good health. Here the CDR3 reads CASSQVQGFGTTYTDTQYF. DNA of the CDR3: TGTGCCAGCAGCCAAGTGCAAGGTTTCGGCACTACCTACACAGATACGCAGTATTTT.